This TCR beta chain originates from a study of control samples from healthy donors and cancer patients. J was trimmed by 2 bases and V by 6 bases; bases with no gene match: 5. The CDR3 has 14 residues. Germline assignment: CDR1 MNHNY and CDR2 SVGAGI (reference sequence). Only in-frame clones appear in the TCRdb table, and some are missing; sequencing was by immunoSEQ multiplex PCR. The sample records over 200,000 clones, around 79% being singletons. The sequence was collected from an older woman with lung cancer. Sequenced: PBMCs. The genes are TRBV6-6 and TRBJ2-7; 9 bases fit TRBD2. The CDR3 DNA reads TGTGCCAGCAGAAATCTAGCGGGGACCTACGAGCAGTACTTC. It translates to CASRNLAGTYEQYF.